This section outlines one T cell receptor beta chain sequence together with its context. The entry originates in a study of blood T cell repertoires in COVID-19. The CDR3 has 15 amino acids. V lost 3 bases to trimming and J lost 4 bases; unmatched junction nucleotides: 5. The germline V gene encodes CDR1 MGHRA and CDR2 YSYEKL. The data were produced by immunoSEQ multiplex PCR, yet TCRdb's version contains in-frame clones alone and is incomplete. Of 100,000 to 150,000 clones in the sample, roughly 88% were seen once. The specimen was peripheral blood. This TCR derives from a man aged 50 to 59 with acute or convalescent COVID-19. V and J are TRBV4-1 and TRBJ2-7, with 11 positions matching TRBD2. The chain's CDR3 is CASSHGTSGSYEQYF. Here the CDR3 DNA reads TGCGCCAGCAGCCACGGGACTAGCGGATCGTACGAGCAGTACTTC.